The entry below gives a single T cell receptor beta chain sequence along with its context. This clone's antigen is unknown. Base qualities are not recorded, but no much larger clone differs from it by a single base. Each collaborating institution followed its own protocols to collect whole blood in K2EDTA tubes. For TCRbeta analysis, collaborator samples were shipped as frozen whole blood, as isolated PBMCs, or as DNA extracted from either sample type. The data belong to a study of blood T cell repertoires in COVID-19 (dated by TCRdb to 2018 to 2021). With respect to the entire study: Collaborator samples came from the United States, Italy and Spain and covered acute and convalescent phases of COVID-19. The prospective study material was composed of cDNA or gDNA derived from T cells, B-cell-depleted T cells, or PBMCs. Subjects who had been exposed to COVID-19, were actively infected with it, or had recovered from it provided the deeply sampled blood TCRbeta repertoires that made up the dataset. A freely available public database, intended as a resource for researchers studying the immune response to SARS-CoV-2, is where the repertoires were released. Samples were obtained from the ongoing ImmuneRACE study (first 160 participants) and from 1,254 subjects provided by 6 global collaborators. Nearly every sample came with metadata listing a de-identified subject ID, COVID-19 status, age in years and sex. HLA class I and class II types, where available, came from metadata supplied by the sample provider rather than from assay-based typing.

General findings and caveats noted by the study authors: The quantity of clinical and demographic metadata differed by source and by participant and was supplied without curation.

TCRbeta CDR3 regions were amplified from genomic DNA using the immunoSEQ Assay, a bias-controlled multiplex PCR. Concerning the study's data processing: Within the assay, amplification of reference gene primers was used to estimate how many nucleated cells each sample contained. Sequence reads were collapsed and filtered to measure the absolute abundance of every unique TCRbeta CDR3 rearrangement. For each sample, productive Simpson clonality was calculated as the square root of Simpson's diversity index over productive rearrangements. Held by TCRdb, this immuneACCESS table contains in-frame sequences only and omits some clones. Under half of the omission traces to an unresolved V gene where checked; the cause of the rest is unknown. That table furnishes V, J and clone size, whereas the DNA furnished D and trimming. The sample data list about 300,000 clones, and around 87% of these were observed just once. The ten largest make up over 1% of the sample.

The sequenced material came from peripheral blood. This receptor was obtained from a man between 65 and 79 years old with acute or convalescent COVID-19.

The DNA sequence is given as TGTGCCAGCAGCAAAACTTCGGGGCAGGGGTACAGCGTTGCGGGCTATGGCTACACCTTC. The resulting protein is CASSKTSGQGYSVAGYGYTF. The chain joins TRBV21-1 to TRBJ1-2; the table names TRBD1, a call not compared with the DNA. TRBV21-1 is recorded as a pseudogene. Taken from cysteine to phenylalanine, the CDR3 has 20 residues. CDR3 DNA is the only sequence kept; it has 60 bases, read in frame from the first base.